The clone carrying this T cell receptor (beta chain) was detected many times. Its antigen is still unknown. V shed 6 bases and J shed 5 bases, with 19 bases lying between them. The CDR3 loop spans 15 amino acids. The data are from a study of blood T cells in healthy people across ages. Study-wide findings and caveats: Samples with more naive T cells showed higher observed beta diversity. Diversity of TCR beta per million T cells declined in a roughly linear way with age.

Total RNA extraction produced at least 5.5 micrograms (per sample) for the study. A second about 7 to 12 cycle PCR used barcoded and J-beta primers. One entry per CDR3 protein, called by TCRdb with MiXCR from the 5' RACE reads. The table includes hundreds of thousands of distinct CDR3 sequences, 22% detected once. The TCR sequence derives from a man in his 70s in good health. The sample was blood. This chain joins TRBV12-3 or TRBV12-4 and TRBJ1-2, with a tentative D call TRBD1 (5 bases). The CDR3 DNA is TGTGCCAGCAGGGACACATCGGCAAGGGATTATGGCTACACCTTC. Its protein is CASRDTSARDYGYTF.